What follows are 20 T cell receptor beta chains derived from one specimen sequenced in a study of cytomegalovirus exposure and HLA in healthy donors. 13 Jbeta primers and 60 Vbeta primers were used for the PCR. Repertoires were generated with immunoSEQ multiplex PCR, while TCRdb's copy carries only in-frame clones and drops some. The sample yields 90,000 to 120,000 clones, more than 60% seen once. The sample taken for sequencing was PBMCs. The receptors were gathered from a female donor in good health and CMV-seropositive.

The CDR3 loop reads CASSPGQPLPLHF. The DNA of the CDR3 is TGTGCCAGCAGCCCGGGACAGCCACTACCCCTCCACTTT. This sequence joins TRBV5-5 and TRBJ1-6, with TRBD1 identical over 7 bases. The CDR3 runs to 13 residues. V was clipped by 4 bases and J by 12 bases; unmatched bases: 7. Germline CDR1 is SGHKS and CDR2 is YYEKEE (reference sequence).

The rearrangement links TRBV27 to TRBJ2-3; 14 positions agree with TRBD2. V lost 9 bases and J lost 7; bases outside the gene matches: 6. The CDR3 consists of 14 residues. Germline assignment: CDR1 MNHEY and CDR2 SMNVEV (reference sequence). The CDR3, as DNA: TGTGCCAGTGGGACTAGCGGGAGTGTAAATACGCAGTATTTT. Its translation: CASGTSGSVNTQYF.

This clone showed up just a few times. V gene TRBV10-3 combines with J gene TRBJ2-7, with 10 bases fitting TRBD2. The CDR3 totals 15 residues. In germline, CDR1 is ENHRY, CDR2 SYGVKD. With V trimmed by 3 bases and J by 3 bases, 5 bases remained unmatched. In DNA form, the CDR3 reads TGTGCCATCAGTGAAAGCGGGAGGGGAGTCTACGAGCAGTACTTC. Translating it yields CAISESGRGVYEQYF.

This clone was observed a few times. The CDR3 DNA reads as TGTGCCAGCAACCCGGGACTAGCGGGAGATCATCAGTACTTC. Residues: CASNPGLAGDHQYF. The gene calls are TRBV9 and TRBJ2-7; 14 nucleotides agree with TRBD2. Germline-derived CDR1 and CDR2 are SGDLS and YYNGEE. CDR3 length: 14 amino acids. The V segment lost 6 bases and the J segment 10 bases; nucleotides outside the gene matches: 9.

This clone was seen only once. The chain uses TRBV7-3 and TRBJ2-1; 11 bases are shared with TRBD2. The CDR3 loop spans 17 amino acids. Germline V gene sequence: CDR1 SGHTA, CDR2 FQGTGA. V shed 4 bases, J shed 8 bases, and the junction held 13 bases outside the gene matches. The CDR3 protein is CASSSLNLAGGPYEQFF. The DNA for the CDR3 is TGTGCCAGCAGCTCCCTGAATTTAGCGGGGGGGCCCTATGAGCAGTTCTTC.

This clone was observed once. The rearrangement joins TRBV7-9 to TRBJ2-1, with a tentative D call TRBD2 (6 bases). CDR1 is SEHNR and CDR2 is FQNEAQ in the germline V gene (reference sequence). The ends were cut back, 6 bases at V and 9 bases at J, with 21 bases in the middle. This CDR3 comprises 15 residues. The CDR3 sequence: CASSRSGPRASEQFF. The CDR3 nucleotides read TGTGCCAGCAGTCGCAGCGGGCCCCGAGCGAGTGAGCAGTTCTTC.

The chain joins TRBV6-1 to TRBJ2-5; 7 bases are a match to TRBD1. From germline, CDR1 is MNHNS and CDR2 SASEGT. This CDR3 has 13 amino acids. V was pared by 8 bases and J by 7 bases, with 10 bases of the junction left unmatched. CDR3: CASEAGGVGTQYF. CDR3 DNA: TGTGCCAGCGAGGCAGGGGGTGTTGGGACCCAGTACTTC.

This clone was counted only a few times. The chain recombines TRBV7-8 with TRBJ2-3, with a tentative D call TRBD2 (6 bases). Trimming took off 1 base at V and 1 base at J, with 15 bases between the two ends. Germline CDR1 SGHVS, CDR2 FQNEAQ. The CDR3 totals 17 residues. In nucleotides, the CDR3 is TGTGCCAGCAGCTTAGAGGGCGGGGCGGTCGGCACAGATACGCAGTATTTT. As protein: CASSLEGGAVGTDTQYF. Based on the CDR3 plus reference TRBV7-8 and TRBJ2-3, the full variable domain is GAGVSQSPRYKVAKRGQDVALRCDPISGHVSLFWYQQALGQGPEFLTYFQNEAQLDKSGLPSDRFFAERPEGSVSTLKIQRTQQEDSAVYLCASSLEGGAVGTDTQYFGPGTRLTVL.

The DNA of the CDR3 is TGCAGCGTTGGACAGGGCCGCTATGGCTACACCTTC. Translation gives CSVGQGRYGYTF. The chain has TRBV29-1 and TRBJ1-2; 7 bases fit TRBD1. CDR1 and CDR2 (germline): SQVTM, ANQGSEA. J gave up 4 bases and V 4 bases, and 3 bases lay outside the gene matches. The CDR3 has 12 residues.

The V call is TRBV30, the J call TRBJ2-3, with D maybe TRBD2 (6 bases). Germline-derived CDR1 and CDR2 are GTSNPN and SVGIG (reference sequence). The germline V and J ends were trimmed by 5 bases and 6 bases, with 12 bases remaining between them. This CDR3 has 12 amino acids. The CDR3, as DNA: TGTGCCTGGGGGGGGAACCGTGATACGCAGTATTTT. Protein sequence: CAWGGNRDTQYF.

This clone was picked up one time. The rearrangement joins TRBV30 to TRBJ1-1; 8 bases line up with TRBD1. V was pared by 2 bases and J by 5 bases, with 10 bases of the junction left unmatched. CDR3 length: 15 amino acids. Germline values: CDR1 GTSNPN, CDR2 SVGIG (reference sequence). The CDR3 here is CAWSKGQVIGTEAFF. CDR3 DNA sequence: TGTGCCTGGAGTAAGGGACAGGTGATTGGGACTGAAGCTTTCTTT. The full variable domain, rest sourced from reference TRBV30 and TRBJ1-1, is SQTIHQWPATLVQPVGSPLSLECTVEGTSNPNLYWYRQAAGRGLQLLFYSVGIGQISSEVPQNLSASRPQDRQFILSSKKLLLSDSGFYLCAWSKGQVIGTEAFFGQGTRLTVV.

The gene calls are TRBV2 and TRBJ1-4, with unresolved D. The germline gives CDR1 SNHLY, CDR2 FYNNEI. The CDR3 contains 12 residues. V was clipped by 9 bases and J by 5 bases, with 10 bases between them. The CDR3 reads CASARRNEKLFF. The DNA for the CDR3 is TGTGCCAGTGCGAGGAGGAATGAAAAACTGTTTTTT.

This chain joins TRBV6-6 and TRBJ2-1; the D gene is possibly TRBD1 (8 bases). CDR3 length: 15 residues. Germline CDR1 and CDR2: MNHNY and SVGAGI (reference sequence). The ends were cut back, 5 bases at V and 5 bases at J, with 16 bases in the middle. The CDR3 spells CASSRGQGGNNEQFF. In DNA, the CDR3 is TGTGCCAGCAGTCGCGGACAGGGAGGGAACAATGAGCAGTTCTTC.

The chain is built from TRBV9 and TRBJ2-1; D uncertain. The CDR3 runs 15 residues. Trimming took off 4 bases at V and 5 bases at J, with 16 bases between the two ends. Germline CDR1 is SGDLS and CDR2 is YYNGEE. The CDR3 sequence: CASSRILIRDNEQFF. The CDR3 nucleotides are TGTGCCAGCAGCCGGATCCTAATTCGGGACAATGAGCAGTTCTTC. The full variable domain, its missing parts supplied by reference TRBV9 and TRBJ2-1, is DSGVTQTPKHLITATGQRVTLRCSPRSGDLSVYWYQQSLDQGLQFLIQYYNGEERAKGNILERFSAQQFPDLHSELNLSSLELGDSALYFCASSRILIRDNEQFFGPGTRLTVL.

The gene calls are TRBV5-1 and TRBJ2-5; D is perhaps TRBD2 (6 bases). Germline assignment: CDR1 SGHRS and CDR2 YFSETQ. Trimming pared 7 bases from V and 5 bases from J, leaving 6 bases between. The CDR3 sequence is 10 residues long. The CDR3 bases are TGCGCCAGCGGGGGGGAGACCCAGTACTTC. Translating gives CASGGETQYF.

CDR3 amino acids: CAWFTVGADTGELFF. The CDR3 bases are TGTGCCTGGTTCACTGTGGGGGCGGACACCGGGGAGCTGTTTTTT. This chain connects TRBV30 to TRBJ2-2; a possible D gene is TRBD1 (6 bases). Looked up from germline, CDR1 is GTSNPN and CDR2 is SVGIG (reference sequence). V lost 5 bases to trimming and J lost 3 bases, with 16 bases between them. This CDR3 has 15 amino acids.

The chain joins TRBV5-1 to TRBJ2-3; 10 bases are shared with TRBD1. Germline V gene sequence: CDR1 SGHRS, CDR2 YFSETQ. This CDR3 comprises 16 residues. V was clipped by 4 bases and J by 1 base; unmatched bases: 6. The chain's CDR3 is CASSPRGTGGTDTQYF. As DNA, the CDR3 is TGCGCCAGCAGCCCCCGGGGGACAGGGGGCACAGATACGCAGTATTTT.

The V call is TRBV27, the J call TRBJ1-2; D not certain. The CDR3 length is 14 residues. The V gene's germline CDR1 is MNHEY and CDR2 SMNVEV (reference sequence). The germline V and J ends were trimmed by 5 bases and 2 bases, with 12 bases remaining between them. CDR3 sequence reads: CASSPLRENYGYTF. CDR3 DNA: TGTGCCAGCAGTCCACTACGGGAGAACTATGGCTACACCTTC.

CDR3 in DNA: TGTGCCAGTAGTATAGCGGGAGCCAGGGAGCAGTACTTC. Its translation is CASSIAGAREQYF. The chain is built from TRBV19 and TRBJ2-7; the D gene is possibly TRBD2 (6 bases). V shed 1 base and J shed 7 bases, with 11 bases lying between them. CDR1 and CDR2 from the germline V gene are LNHDA and SQIVND (reference sequence). There are 13 residues in the CDR3.

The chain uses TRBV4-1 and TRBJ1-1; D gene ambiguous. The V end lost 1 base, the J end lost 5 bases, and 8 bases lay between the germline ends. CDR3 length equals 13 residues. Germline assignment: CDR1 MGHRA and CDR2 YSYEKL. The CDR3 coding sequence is TGCGCCAGCAGCCAAGTAAGCGGGACTGAAGCTTTCTTT. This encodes CASSQVSGTEAFF.